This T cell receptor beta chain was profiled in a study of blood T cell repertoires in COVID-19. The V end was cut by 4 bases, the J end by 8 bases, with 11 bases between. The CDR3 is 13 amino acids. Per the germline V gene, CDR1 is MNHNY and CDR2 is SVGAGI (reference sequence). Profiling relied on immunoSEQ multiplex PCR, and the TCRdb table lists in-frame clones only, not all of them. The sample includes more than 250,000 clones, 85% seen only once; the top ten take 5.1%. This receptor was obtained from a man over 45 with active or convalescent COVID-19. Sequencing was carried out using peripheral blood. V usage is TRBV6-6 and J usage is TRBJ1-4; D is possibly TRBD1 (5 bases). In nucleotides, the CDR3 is TGTGCCAGCAGTTTCGCAGGGAGGGAAAAACTGTTTTTT. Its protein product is CASSFAGREKLFF.